This T cell receptor (beta chain) was profiled in a study of T cell repertoires in cytomegalovirus infection. About the research overall: Public signatures in TCR beta pointed to CMV infection and matching HLA type.

Study observations and caveats: HLA-C-restricted CMV-specific TCR beta clonotypes were dominant in the ex vivo response. Cumulative public TCR beta family frequency identified carriers of CMV plus the relevant HLA.

Germline CDR1 is SGHTA and CDR2 is FQGTGA. V was clipped by 5 bases and J by 5 bases; unmatched bases: 10. This CDR3 has 15 residues. TCRdb re-analysed the reads in MiXCR, keeping a single row per CDR3 protein. The table records 200,000 to 300,000 distinct CDR3 sequences, around an eighth of them present only once. This clonotype has ten or more counts. The antigen is not known. Sample: PBMCs. This TCR derives from a human donor in good health (CMV status not recorded). Some clones in this sample may be carry-over from other donors' samples. The chain joins TRBV7-3 to TRBJ2-5; 8 nucleotides align to TRBD1. In DNA form, the CDR3 reads TGTGCCAGCAGCCCCGGGACAGGAATGGTGGAGACCCAGTACTTC. Amino acid sequence: CASSPGTGMVETQYF.